This T cell receptor (beta chain) is drawn from a study of vaccination effects on CD4 cells after COVID-19. Study information: Of the BNT162b2 and mRNA-1273 vaccines, participants received two doses of one or the other.

The V gene's germline CDR1 is SGHRS and CDR2 YFSETQ. The V gene end was trimmed by 4 bases and the J gene end by 4 bases; junction bases not matched to a gene: 5. This CDR3 spans 14 amino acids. Comments on this clone: No antigen is known for it.

Method: immunoSEQ multiplex PCR; TCRdb's copy keeps in-frame clones and lacks some. The sample has 65,000 or so clones; 65% to 85% are singletons. ViraFEST assay sequencing came after antigen-specific CD4+ T cells were expanded with viral peptide pools. Culturing for about ten days preceded CD4+ T cell isolation. Recipients of the vaccine had no prior SARS-CoV-2 infection and negative nucleocapsid antibodies. A density of roughly 2 million PBMC per well was used; these cells were cultured with 10 IU/ml IL-2 and roughly 10 ug/ml peptides. Fresh IL-2-containing medium replaced half the medium on days 3 and 7.

The source is a human donor who received a COVID-19 vaccine. This sample comprised CD4+ T cells from PBMCs cultured with HCoV-NL63 spike peptides, obtained before COVID-19 vaccination. The chain is built from TRBV5-1 and TRBJ1-2, with 9 nucleotides matching TRBD1. The CDR3 DNA sequence: TGCGCCAGCAGCCCCGGACAGGGGATCTATGGCTACACCTTC. This sequence encodes CASSPGQGIYGYTF.